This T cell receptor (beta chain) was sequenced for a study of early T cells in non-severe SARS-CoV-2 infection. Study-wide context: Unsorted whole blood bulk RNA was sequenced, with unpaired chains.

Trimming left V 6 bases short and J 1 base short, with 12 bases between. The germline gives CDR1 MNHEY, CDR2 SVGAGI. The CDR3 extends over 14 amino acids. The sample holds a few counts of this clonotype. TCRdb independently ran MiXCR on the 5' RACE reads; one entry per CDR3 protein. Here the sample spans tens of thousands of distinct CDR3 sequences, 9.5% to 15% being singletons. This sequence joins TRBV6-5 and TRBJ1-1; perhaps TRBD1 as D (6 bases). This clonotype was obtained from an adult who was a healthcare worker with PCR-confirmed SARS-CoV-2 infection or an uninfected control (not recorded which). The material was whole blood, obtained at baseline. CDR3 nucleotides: TGTGCCAGCAGCCTAAACAGGGCGAACACTGAAGCTTTCTTT. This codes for CASSLNRANTEAFF.